These 18 T cell receptor beta chains were all obtained from the same sample, sequenced in a study of CD8 T cells in ankylosing spondylitis. The study's findings and limits: The study identified a TCR beta motif of 7 or 8 highly homologous variants that appeared characteristic of ankylosing spondylitis blood.

No antigen is known for these receptors. One entry per CDR3 protein, called by TCRdb with MiXCR from the 5' RACE reads. The sample has approximately 540,000 distinct CDR3 sequences, 10% to 15% seen once; the top ten hold around 6.8%. Input material: blood, either unsorted or a sorted T cell fraction (not recorded which). The source is a male donor with ankylosing spondylitis.

This clonotype was seen more than once but under ten times. V gene TRBV12-3 or TRBV12-4 combines with J gene TRBJ2-7; a weak D match, TRBD2 (5 bases). The CDR3 loop spans 14 amino acids. V lost 6 bases, J lost 4 bases, and 16 bases lay in between. As DNA, the CDR3 is TGTGCCAGCAGGGAGGCAGGAAGAAATTACGAGCAGTACTTC. This encodes CASREAGRNYEQYF.

This clonotype was counted a single time. The rearrangement uses TRBV5-6 and TRBJ2-5; no firm D call. The V gene lost 4 bases and the J gene lost 1 base, with 14 bases spanning the gap. The CDR3 consists of 15 residues. Per the germline V gene, CDR1 is SGHDT and CDR2 is YYEEEE. CDR3 DNA sequence: TGTGCCAGCAGCGTGCTACAGAGGCCCCAAGAGACCCAGTACTTC. It specifies CASSVLQRPQETQYF.

This clonotype was seen a handful of times. The chain combines TRBV10-3 with TRBJ2-1; 13 bases are a match to TRBD2. V was pared by 4 bases and J by 7 bases, with 13 bases of the junction left unmatched. The germline gives CDR1 ENHRY, CDR2 SYGVKD. This CDR3 comprises 18 residues. This CDR3 is CAISGRLAGGTLGNEQFF. The DNA for the CDR3 is TGTGCCATCAGTGGAAGACTAGCGGGAGGAACGCTTGGGAATGAGCAGTTCTTC.

This clonotype was counted at least ten times. In nucleotides, the CDR3 is TGTGCCAGCTCACCGGGCCAGCAACTCATTGGCATACAAGAGACCCAGTACTTC. It translates to CASSPGQQLIGIQETQYF. J is TRBJ2-5 and V is TRBV18, with unresolved D. The CDR3 is made up of 18 amino acids. The germline V and J ends were trimmed by 3 bases and 2 bases, with 22 bases remaining between them. CDR1 is KGHSH, CDR2 LQKENI, per germline.

The CDR3 sequence is CASSYAERHNEQFF. As DNA, the CDR3 is TGTGCCAGCAGTTACGCTGAAAGGCACAATGAGCAGTTCTTC. The V and J genes are TRBV6-2 or TRBV6-3 and TRBJ2-1; no definite D call. The V gene lost 2 bases and the J gene lost 5 bases, with 10 bases spanning the gap. This CDR3 has 14 residues. From germline, CDR1 is MNHEY and CDR2 SVGEGT.

This clonotype has only a few counts. The chain is built from TRBV12-3 or TRBV12-4 and TRBJ2-1, with TRBD1 identical over 8 bases. Germline trimming cut 5 bases from V and 6 bases from J; bases unmatched to any gene: 12. The CDR3 totals 16 residues. CDR3 in amino acids: CASSPGQGSIFNEQFF. CDR3 in DNA: TGTGCCAGCAGTCCCGGACAGGGATCTATCTTCAATGAGCAGTTCTTC.

This clonotype was seen only a few times. This chain connects TRBV5-1 to TRBJ2-6, with D hard to call. The CDR3 sequence is 13 residues long. The germline V gene encodes CDR1 SGHRS and CDR2 YFSETQ. Trimming removed 4 bases at V and 5 bases at J, with 7 bases between. The CDR3 reads CASSTLRANVLTF. The CDR3 DNA reads TGCGCCAGCAGCACATTAAGGGCCAACGTCCTGACTTTC.

In this sample, this clonotype turned up a few times. This chain joins TRBV7-2 and TRBJ1-2; TRBD1 matches 9 bases. V lost 3 bases to trimming and J lost 4 bases; unmatched junction nucleotides: 3. The CDR3 is 14 amino acids. Germline assignment: CDR1 SGHTA and CDR2 FQGNSA. The CDR3 spells CASSFGQGSYGYTF. As DNA, the CDR3 is TGTGCCAGCAGCTTTGGACAGGGGAGCTATGGCTACACCTTC.

The J gene is TRBJ2-2, the V gene TRBV20-1; no reliable D call. V shed 6 bases and J shed 2 bases, with 7 bases lying between them. This CDR3 has 12 residues. The germline V gene has CDR1 DFQATT and CDR2 SNEGSKA (reference sequence). For the CDR3, the DNA is TGCAGTGCAGGGAAAAACACCGGGGAGCTGTTTTTT. Protein: CSAGKNTGELFF.

The V call is TRBV27, the J call TRBJ2-1; 7 bases are a match to TRBD1. This CDR3 has 12 amino acids. Germline V gene data show CDR1 as MNHEY and CDR2 as SMNVEV (reference sequence). V lost 10 bases and J lost 6; bases outside the gene matches: 6. As DNA, the CDR3 is TGTGCCATTACCACAGGGGCCAATGAGCAGTTCTTC. Encoded protein: CAITTGANEQFF.

The V call is TRBV12-3 or TRBV12-4, the J call TRBJ2-7, with TRBD2 matching 8 bases. V dropped 1 base and J dropped 6; count of bases not matched to a gene: 5. The CDR3 is made up of 14 amino acids. This CDR3 reads CASSLGAGVREQYV. The CDR3 DNA sequence: TGTGCCAGCAGTTTAGGAGCGGGAGTCCGCGAGCAGTACGTC.

The chain uses TRBV7-2 and TRBJ1-1; D may be TRBD1 (5 bases). There are 16 residues in the CDR3. Germline-derived CDR1 and CDR2 are SGHTA and FQGNSA. Trimming left V 5 bases short and J 1 base short, with 17 bases between. CDR3 loop: CASSLSSSGTNTEAFF. DNA of the CDR3: TGTGCCAGCAGCCTCTCGTCCTCGGGGACGAACACTGAAGCTTTCTTT.

This chain uses TRBV5-1 with TRBJ2-1, with 11 bases fitting TRBD2. This CDR3 contains 16 residues. Germline V CDR1 and CDR2: SGHRS, YFSETQ. V gave up 4 bases and J gave up 7 bases; unmatched junction bases: 10. The CDR3 DNA sequence: TGCGCCAGCAGCCCAGCCGGGACTAGCGGATTAAATGAGCAGTTCTTC. Encoded protein: CASSPAGTSGLNEQFF.

This clonotype was counted only a few times. V and J are TRBV18 and TRBJ1-5; D uncertain. The germline CDR1 and CDR2 sequences are KGHSH and LQKENI. This CDR3 comprises 15 residues. Trimming cost V 0 bases and J 1 base, with 7 bases left between them. The CDR3 loop is CASSPPLRSNQPQHF. The DNA of the CDR3 is TGTGCCAGCTCACCACCTCTGCGGAGCAATCAGCCCCAGCATTTT.

This sequence joins TRBV7-2 and TRBJ2-2, with TRBD2 matching 8 bases. CDR1 SGHTA and CDR2 FQGNSA come from the germline V gene. The CDR3 is 14 amino acids. Trimming cost V 3 bases and J 7 bases; bases outside gene matches: 4. The CDR3 nucleotides are TGTGCCAGCAGCTTGACTAGCGTTTACGGGGAGCTGTTTTTT. Translation gives CASSLTSVYGELFF.

The rearrangement joins TRBV14 to TRBJ2-7; unclear D gene. The germline V gene has CDR1 SGHDN and CDR2 FVKESK. V lost 2 bases and J lost 10, with 12 bases in between. CDR3 length: 12 residues. CDR3 sequence (DNA): TGTGCCAGCAGCCAATACCCGGGTCCTCAGTACGTC. Translation gives CASSQYPGPQYV.

This clonotype was counted ten times or more. The V gene is TRBV12-3 or TRBV12-4, the J gene TRBJ1-3; D unresolved. The CDR3 sequence is 14 residues long. The V gene lost 7 bases and the J gene lost 0 bases, with 10 bases spanning the gap. The CDR3 DNA reads as TGTGCCAGCACCCTGAGGCACTCTGGAAACACCATATATTTT. It specifies CASTLRHSGNTIYF.

The V gene is TRBV7-2, the J gene TRBJ2-7, with D perhaps matching TRBD2 (6 bases). This CDR3 has 13 amino acids. Trimming pared 5 bases from V and 2 bases from J, leaving 10 bases between. The germline V gene has CDR1 SGHTA and CDR2 FQGNSA. The DNA for the CDR3 is TGTGCCAGCAGCGCGGGACCGGCCTACGAGCAGTACTTC. Protein: CASSAGPAYEQYF.